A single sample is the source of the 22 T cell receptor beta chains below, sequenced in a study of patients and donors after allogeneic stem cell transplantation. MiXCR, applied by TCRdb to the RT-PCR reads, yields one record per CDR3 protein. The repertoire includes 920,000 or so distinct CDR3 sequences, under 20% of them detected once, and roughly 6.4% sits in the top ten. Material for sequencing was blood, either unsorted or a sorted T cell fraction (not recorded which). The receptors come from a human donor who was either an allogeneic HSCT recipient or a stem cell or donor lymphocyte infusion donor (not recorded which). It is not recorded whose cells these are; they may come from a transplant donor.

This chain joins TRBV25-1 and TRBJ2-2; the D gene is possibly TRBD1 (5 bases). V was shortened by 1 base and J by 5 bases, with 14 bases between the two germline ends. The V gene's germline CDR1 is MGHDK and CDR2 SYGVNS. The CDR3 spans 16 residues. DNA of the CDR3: TGTGCCAGCAGTGAATGGTCGTTGCAGGGAACCGGGGAGCTGTTTTTT. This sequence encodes CASSEWSLQGTGELFF.

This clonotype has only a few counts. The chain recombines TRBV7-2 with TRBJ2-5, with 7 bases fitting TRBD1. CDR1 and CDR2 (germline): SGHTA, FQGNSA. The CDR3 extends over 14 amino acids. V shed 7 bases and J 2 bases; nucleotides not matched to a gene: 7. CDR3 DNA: TGTGCCAGCAACTGGGACAGTCAACAAGAGACCCAGTACTTC. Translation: CASNWDSQQETQYF.

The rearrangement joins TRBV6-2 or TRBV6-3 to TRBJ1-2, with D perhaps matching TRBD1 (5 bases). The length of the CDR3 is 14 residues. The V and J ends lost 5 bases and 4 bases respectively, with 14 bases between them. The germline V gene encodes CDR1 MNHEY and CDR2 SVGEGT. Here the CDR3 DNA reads TGTGCCAGCAGTGACGGGACCATTTCCTATGGCTACACCTTC. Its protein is CASSDGTISYGYTF.

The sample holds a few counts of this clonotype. CDR3 sequence reads: CASSEGQGLANEKLFF. The CDR3 coding sequence is TGCGCCAGCAGCGAGGGACAGGGTTTGGCTAATGAAAAACTGTTTTTT. V usage is TRBV5-1 and J usage is TRBJ1-4; 9 bases are shared with TRBD1. Germline V gene data show CDR1 as SGHRS and CDR2 as YFSETQ. V dropped 4 bases and J dropped 3; count of bases not matched to a gene: 7. The length of the CDR3 is 16 residues.

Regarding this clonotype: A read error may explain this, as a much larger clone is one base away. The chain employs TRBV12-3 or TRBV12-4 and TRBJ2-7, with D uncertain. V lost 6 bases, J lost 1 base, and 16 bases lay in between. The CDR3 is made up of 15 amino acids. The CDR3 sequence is CASSGGFFLSYEQYF. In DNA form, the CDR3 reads TGTGCCAGCAGCGGCGGATTTTTCCTGTCCTACGAGCAGTACTTC.

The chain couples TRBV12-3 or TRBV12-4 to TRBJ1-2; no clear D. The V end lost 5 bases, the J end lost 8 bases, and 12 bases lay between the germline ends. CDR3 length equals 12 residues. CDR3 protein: CASSKVGGGYTF. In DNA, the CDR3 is TGTGCCAGCAGTAAAGTAGGCGGAGGCTACACCTTC.

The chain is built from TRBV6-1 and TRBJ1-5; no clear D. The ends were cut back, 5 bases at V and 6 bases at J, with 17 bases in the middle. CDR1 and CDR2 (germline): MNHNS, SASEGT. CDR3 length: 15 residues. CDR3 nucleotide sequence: TGTGCCAGCAGTCCGCGGACGGTCCCAGGTCAGCCCCAGCATTTT. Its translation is CASSPRTVPGQPQHF.

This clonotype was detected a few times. For the CDR3, the DNA is TGTGCCAGCAGCTCCAGGGACCTCTACGAGCAGTACTTC. It is translated as CASSSRDLYEQYF. V and J are TRBV7-9 and TRBJ2-7; D assignment may be TRBD1 or TRBD2 (5 bases each). Germline CDR1 SEHNR, CDR2 FQNEAQ (reference sequence). The CDR3 covers 13 residues. The V end was cut by 4 bases, the J end by 3 bases, with 10 bases between.

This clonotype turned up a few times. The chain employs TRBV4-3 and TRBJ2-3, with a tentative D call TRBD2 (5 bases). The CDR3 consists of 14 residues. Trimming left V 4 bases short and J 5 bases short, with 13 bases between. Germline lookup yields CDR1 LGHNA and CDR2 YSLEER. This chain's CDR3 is CASSLNFGGDTQYF. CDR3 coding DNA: TGCGCCAGCAGCCTCAACTTTGGAGGAGATACGCAGTATTTT.

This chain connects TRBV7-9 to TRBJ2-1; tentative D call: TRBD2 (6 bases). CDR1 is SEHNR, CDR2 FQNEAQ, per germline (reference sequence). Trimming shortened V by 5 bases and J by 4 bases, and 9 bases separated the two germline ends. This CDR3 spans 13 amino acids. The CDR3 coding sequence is TGTGCCAGCAGCAACCGGGAGTACAATGAGCAGTTCTTC. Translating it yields CASSNREYNEQFF.

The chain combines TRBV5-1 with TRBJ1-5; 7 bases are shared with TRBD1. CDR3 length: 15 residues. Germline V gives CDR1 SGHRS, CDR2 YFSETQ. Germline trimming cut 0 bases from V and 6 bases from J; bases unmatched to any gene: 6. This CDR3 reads CASSLADREGQPQHF. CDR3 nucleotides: TGCGCCAGCAGCTTGGCTGACAGGGAGGGTCAGCCCCAGCATTTT.

CDR3 residues: CSARGPWPNTGELFF. The CDR3 bases are TGCAGTGCTAGAGGCCCGTGGCCGAACACCGGGGAGCTGTTTTTT. This chain joins TRBV20-1 and TRBJ2-2; no definite D call. Germline V gene lookup returns CDR1 DFQATT and CDR2 SNEGSKA (reference sequence). CDR3 size: 15 residues. The V end was cut by 1 base, the J end by 0 bases, with 9 bases between.

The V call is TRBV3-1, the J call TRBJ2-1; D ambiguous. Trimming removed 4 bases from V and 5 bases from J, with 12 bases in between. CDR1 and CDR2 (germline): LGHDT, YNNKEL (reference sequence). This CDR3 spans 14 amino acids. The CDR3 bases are TGTGCCAGCAGCCTGAGGACGGTGAACAATGAGCAGTTCTTC. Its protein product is CASSLRTVNNEQFF.

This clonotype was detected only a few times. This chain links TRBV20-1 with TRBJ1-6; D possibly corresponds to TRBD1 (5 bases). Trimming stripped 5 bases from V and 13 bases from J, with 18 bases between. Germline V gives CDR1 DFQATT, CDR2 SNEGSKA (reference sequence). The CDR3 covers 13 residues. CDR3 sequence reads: CSAGAEPGYPLHF. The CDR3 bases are TGCAGTGCTGGGGCGGAACCAGGGTATCCCCTCCACTTT.

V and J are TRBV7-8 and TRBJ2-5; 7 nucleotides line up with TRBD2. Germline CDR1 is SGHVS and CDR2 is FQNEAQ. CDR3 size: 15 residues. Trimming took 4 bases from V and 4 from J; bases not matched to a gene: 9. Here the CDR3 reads CASSSAPAGSETQYF. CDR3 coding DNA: TGTGCCAGCAGCTCAGCCCCAGCGGGATCAGAGACCCAGTACTTC.

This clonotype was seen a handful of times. CDR3 protein: CASRRTSGRTVSYNEQFF. CDR3 DNA sequence: TGTGCCAGCAGGAGGACTAGCGGGAGAACCGTCTCCTACAATGAGCAGTTCTTC. This chain uses TRBV5-6 with TRBJ2-1; 13 bases align to TRBD2. The trim removed 5 bases at V and 0 bases at J, leaving 8 bases unmatched. Germline loops: CDR1 SGHDT, CDR2 YYEEEE. The CDR3 has 18 residues.

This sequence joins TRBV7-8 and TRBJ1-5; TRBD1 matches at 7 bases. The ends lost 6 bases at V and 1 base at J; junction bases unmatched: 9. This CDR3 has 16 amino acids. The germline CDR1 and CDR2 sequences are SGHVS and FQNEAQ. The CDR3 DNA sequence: TGTGCCAGCAGTTATAGCAGGGGGGTGAGCAATCAGCCCCAGCATTTT. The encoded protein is CASSYSRGVSNQPQHF.

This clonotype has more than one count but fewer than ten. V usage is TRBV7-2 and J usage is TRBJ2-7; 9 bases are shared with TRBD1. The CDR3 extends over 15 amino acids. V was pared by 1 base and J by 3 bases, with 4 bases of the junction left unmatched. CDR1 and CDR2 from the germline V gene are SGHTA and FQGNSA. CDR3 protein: CASSLVGQGVYEQYF. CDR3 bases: TGTGCCAGCAGCTTAGTGGGACAGGGTGTCTACGAGCAGTACTTC.

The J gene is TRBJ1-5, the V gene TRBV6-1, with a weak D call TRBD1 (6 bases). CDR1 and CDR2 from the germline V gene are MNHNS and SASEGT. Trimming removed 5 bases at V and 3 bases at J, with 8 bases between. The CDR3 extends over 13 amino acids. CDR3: CASSTGYNQPQHF. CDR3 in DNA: TGTGCCAGCAGTACAGGGTACAATCAGCCCCAGCATTTT.

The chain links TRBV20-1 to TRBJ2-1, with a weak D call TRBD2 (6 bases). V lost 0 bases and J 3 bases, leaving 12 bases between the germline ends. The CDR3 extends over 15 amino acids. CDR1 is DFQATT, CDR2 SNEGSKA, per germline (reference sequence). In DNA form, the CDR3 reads TGCAGTGCTAGAGATTTAGCGGCTAACTACAATGAGCAGTTCTTC. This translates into CSARDLAANYNEQFF.

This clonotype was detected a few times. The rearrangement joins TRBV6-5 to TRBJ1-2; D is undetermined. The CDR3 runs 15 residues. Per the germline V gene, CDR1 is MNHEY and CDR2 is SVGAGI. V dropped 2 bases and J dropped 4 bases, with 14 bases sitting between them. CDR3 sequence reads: CASSYARAGSYGYTF. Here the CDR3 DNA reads TGTGCCAGCAGTTACGCGAGGGCCGGATCCTATGGCTACACCTTC.

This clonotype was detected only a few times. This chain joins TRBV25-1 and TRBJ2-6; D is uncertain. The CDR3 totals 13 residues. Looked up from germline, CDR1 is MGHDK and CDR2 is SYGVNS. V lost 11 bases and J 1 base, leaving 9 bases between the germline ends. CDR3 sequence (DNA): TGTGCCTCCTTAGATTCTGGGGCCAACGTCCTGACTTTC. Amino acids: CASLDSGANVLTF.